The next 23 T cell receptor beta chains were all read from a single sample in a study of vaccination effects on CD4 cells after COVID-19. Expansion with viral peptide pools was applied to antigen-specific CD4+ T cells by the ViraFEST assay prior to sequencing. Culture lasted over 9 days before CD4+ T cell isolation. The person's infection with SARS-CoV-2, confirmed by PCR, took place between March and December 2020. Data came from immunoSEQ multiplex PCR; TCRdb stores just in-frame clones and leaves some out. The sample lists 60,000 to 75,000 clones, around 70% seen once, with about 5% in the top ten. No antigen has been assigned to these receptors. The sample here was CD4+ T cells from PBMCs cultured with HIV peptides, taken before COVID-19 vaccination. The sample's subset: HIV-1 Nef peptide pool negative control/reference culture. The receptors here all came from a human donor who had a prior SARS-CoV-2 infection.

This chain uses TRBV3-1 (or the pseudogene TRBV3-2) with TRBJ2-5; tentative D call: TRBD1 (7 bases). V was trimmed by 1 base and J by 5 bases, leaving 17 bases between them. The CDR3 extends over 16 amino acids. Per germline, CDR1 LGHDT and CDR2 YNNKEL (reference sequence). The DNA for the CDR3 is TGTGCCAGCAGCCAAGTAGGCAGGGGGGTTCGGGAGACCCAGTACTTC. Its translation is CASSQVGRGVRETQYF.

V is TRBV27 and J is TRBJ2-1, with unresolved D. The CDR3 is made up of 13 amino acids. CDR1 is MNHEY, CDR2 SMNVEV, per germline (reference sequence). V lost 3 bases, J lost 9 bases, and 12 bases lay in between. CDR3 residues: CASSFVTNAEQFF. CDR3 coding DNA: TGTGCCAGCAGTTTCGTAACTAATGCTGAGCAGTTCTTC.

The rearrangement uses TRBV7-2 and TRBJ2-7; TRBD2 matches at 7 bases. CDR1 and CDR2 (germline): SGHTA, FQGNSA. The CDR3 is 14 amino acids. V shed 3 bases, J shed 1 base, and the junction held 3 bases outside the gene matches. The CDR3 protein is CASSFGGGSYEQYF. CDR3 bases: TGTGCCAGCAGCTTCGGCGGGGGATCCTACGAGCAGTACTTC. The full variable domain, its missing parts supplied by reference TRBV7-2 and TRBJ2-7, is GAGVSQSPSNKVTEKGKDVELRCDPISGHTALYWYRQSLGQGLEFLIYFQGNSAPDKSGLPSDRFSAERTGGSVSTLTIQRTQQEDSAVYLCASSFGGGSYEQYFGPGTRLTVT.

The rearrangement joins TRBV27 to TRBJ2-7, with 10 bases lining up with TRBD2. V lost 4 bases and J lost 3; bases outside the gene matches: 6. Germline CDR1 MNHEY, CDR2 SMNVEV (reference sequence). CDR3 length: 15 residues. The CDR3 coding sequence is TGTGCCAGCAGTTACATCGGGACTAGCGACTACGAGCAGTACTTC. It encodes CASSYIGTSDYEQYF.

This clone has only one observation. The chain joins TRBV5-4 to TRBJ2-7; unclear D gene. CDR3 length equals 14 residues. Trimming shortened V by 4 bases and J by 3 bases, and 14 bases separated the two germline ends. Germline CDR1 SGHNT, CDR2 YYREEE (reference sequence). This CDR3 is CASSPGQTVYEQYF. As DNA, the CDR3 is TGTGCCAGCAGCCCGGGCCAAACCGTCTACGAGCAGTACTTC.

In its sample, this clone was seen once. The V gene is TRBV5-6, the J gene TRBJ2-7, with TRBD2 identical over 14 bases. V lost 4 bases to trimming and J lost 2 bases; unmatched junction nucleotides: 11. The CDR3 totals 18 residues. Germline V gene data show CDR1 as SGHDT and CDR2 as YYEEEE. CDR3 nucleotide sequence: TGTGCCAGCAGCACACGGACTAGCGGGAGGCAGCTTCCCTACGAGCAGTACTTC. This sequence encodes CASSTRTSGRQLPYEQYF.

This clone has only a few counts. The J gene is TRBJ1-1, the V gene TRBV3-1 (or the pseudogene TRBV3-2); D is uncertain. Germline V gene data show CDR1 as LGHDT and CDR2 as YNNKEL (reference sequence). V dropped 3 bases and J dropped 1 base, with 9 bases sitting between them. CDR3 length: 14 residues. CDR3 bases: TGTGCCAGCAGCCAGGAGGCCTCGAACACTGAAGCTTTCTTT. Protein sequence: CASSQEASNTEAFF.

The chain links TRBV7-2 to TRBJ2-5, with 7 bases fitting TRBD1. Germline V gene data show CDR1 as SGHTA and CDR2 as FQGNSA. V shed 5 bases and J 4 bases; nucleotides not matched to a gene: 13. The CDR3 spans 16 residues. The CDR3 loop reads CASSPNRQGMRETQYF. CDR3 in DNA: TGTGCCAGCAGCCCTAACCGACAGGGAATGAGAGAGACCCAGTACTTC.

The chain is built from TRBV14 and TRBJ1-2; perhaps TRBD1 as D (5 bases). Germline-derived CDR1 and CDR2 are SGHDN and FVKESK. This CDR3 region has 13 residues. V lost 1 base and J 2 bases, leaving 5 bases between the germline ends. DNA for the CDR3: TGTGCCAGCAGCCAAGGGGGCAACTATGGCTACACCTTC. Amino acids: CASSQGGNYGYTF.

This clone appeared a few times. The V and J genes are TRBV5-4 and TRBJ1-2; D is perhaps TRBD1 (6 bases). Deletions cut 4 bases from V and 0 bases from J, with 10 bases between. CDR3 length: 14 amino acids. CDR1 is SGHNT and CDR2 is YYREEE in the germline V gene (reference sequence). The CDR3 coding sequence is TGTGCCAGCAGCCCGGACAGAACTAACTATGGCTACACCTTC. Residues: CASSPDRTNYGYTF.

This clone was seen once. In nucleotides, the CDR3 is TGTGCCAGCAGCTATGGGGCACTAGGTCAGCCCCAGCATTTT. Translated, it gives CASSYGALGQPQHF. The chain joins TRBV21-1 to TRBJ1-5. TRBV21-1 is a documented pseudogene. The CDR3 has 14 residues.

This sequence joins TRBV4-3 and TRBJ2-1; D is ambiguous. The CDR3 sequence is 16 residues long. Trimming cost V 0 bases and J 5 bases, with 14 bases left between them. CDR1 is LGHNA and CDR2 is YSLEER in the germline V gene. Written as DNA, the CDR3 is TGCGCCAGCAGCCAAGACCCACCTCGGGCCAACAATGAGCAGTTCTTC. It is translated as CASSQDPPRANNEQFF.

A single count supports this clone. V is TRBV11-1 and J is TRBJ1-2; TRBD1 might be the D (5 bases). This CDR3 region has 14 residues. Germline V gives CDR1 SGHAT, CDR2 FQDESV (reference sequence). The ends were cut back, 5 bases at V and 3 bases at J, with 13 bases in the middle. The CDR3 spells CASSPGQGDYGYTF. Here the CDR3 DNA reads TGTGCCAGCAGCCCGGGGCAGGGAGACTATGGCTACACCTTC.

This clone was found a few times. The chain uses TRBV5-1 and TRBJ1-2; D may be TRBD1 (5 bases). CDR1 is SGHRS and CDR2 is YFSETQ in the germline V gene. CDR3 length equals 14 residues. V lost 0 bases, J lost 6 bases, and 12 bases lay in between. This CDR3 is CASSLALGADGYTF. CDR3 coding DNA: TGCGCCAGCAGCTTGGCATTAGGGGCGGATGGCTACACCTTC. Together with reference TRBV5-1 and TRBJ1-2, the CDR3 gives the full variable domain: KAGVTQTPRYLIKTRGQQVTLSCSPISGHRSVSWYQQTPGQGLQFLFEYFSETQRNKGNFPGRFSGRQFSNSRSEMNVSTLELGDSALYLCASSLALGADGYTFGSGTRLTVV.

This clone was recorded only once. The V call is TRBV9, the J call TRBJ1-6, with a possible D match to TRBD1 (5 bases). The V end lost 0 bases, the J end lost 8 bases, and 12 bases lay between the germline ends. This CDR3 contains 15 residues. The germline gives CDR1 SGDLS, CDR2 YYNGEE. CDR3 in DNA: TGTGCCAGCAGCGTAGAGTTATGGGGCGATTCACCCCTCCACTTT. It is translated as CASSVELWGDSPLHF.

The chain employs TRBV2 and TRBJ1-4; D remains ambiguous. The germline gives CDR1 SNHLY, CDR2 FYNNEI. The CDR3 totals 14 residues. V was shortened by 4 bases and J by 8 bases, with 14 bases between the two germline ends. The CDR3 region has the DNA TGTGCCAGCAGTGTTTCCATTCGTCCAGAAAAACTGTTTTTT. Its translation: CASSVSIRPEKLFF.

The chain joins TRBV19 to TRBJ1-6; D might be TRBD1 (6 bases). This CDR3 has 15 residues. Trimming removed 8 bases at V and 2 bases at J, with 13 bases between. Germline V gene data show CDR1 as LNHDA and CDR2 as SQIVND (reference sequence). In DNA form, the CDR3 reads TGTGCCAGTTCTGGGGGCTTGACCTATAATTCACCCCTCCACTTT. The encoded protein is CASSGGLTYNSPLHF.

The count of this clone is one. The J gene is TRBJ2-7, the V gene TRBV6-2 or TRBV6-3, with D possibly being TRBD1 (5 bases). This CDR3 is built from 12 residues. Germline V CDR1 and CDR2: MNHEY, SVGEGT. Trimming cost V 6 bases and J 4 bases, with 10 bases left between them. This chain's CDR3 is CASSRRQYEQYF. CDR3 DNA sequence: TGTGCCAGCAGCCGCAGACAGTACGAGCAGTACTTC.

V and J are TRBV11-3 and TRBJ2-7; D possibly corresponds to TRBD2 (5 bases). V lost 5 bases, J lost 2 bases, and 13 bases lay in between. The CDR3 consists of 14 residues. Germline CDR1 reads SGHNT; CDR2 reads YENEEA. For the CDR3, the DNA is TGTGCCAGCAGCCTGGGTCCCGGGACCTACGAGCAGTACTTC. Its translation: CASSLGPGTYEQYF.

The chain combines TRBV9 with TRBJ1-3, with D perhaps TRBD1 (5 bases). The CDR3 extends over 16 amino acids. Deletions cut 0 bases from V and 5 bases from J, with 15 bases between. Germline V gives CDR1 SGDLS, CDR2 YYNGEE. This CDR3 reads CASSVAEGRNRNTIYF. CDR3 in DNA: TGTGCCAGCAGCGTAGCTGAGGGGCGGAACCGAAACACCATATATTTT.

The J gene is TRBJ2-5, the V gene TRBV6-5; D may be TRBD1 (5 bases). This CDR3 region has 11 residues. Germline V gene data show CDR1 as MNHEY and CDR2 as SVGAGI. Trimming stripped 7 bases from V and 5 bases from J, with 8 bases between. The CDR3: CASNGAETQYF. The CDR3 coding sequence is TGTGCCAGCAATGGGGCTGAGACCCAGTACTTC.

This chain links TRBV7-3 with TRBJ2-3; D call uncertain. The CDR3 consists of 13 residues. The V gene lost 4 bases and the J gene lost 5 bases, with 10 bases spanning the gap. Germline CDR1 reads SGHTA; CDR2 reads FQGTGA. For the CDR3, the DNA is TGTGCCAGCAGCTCCACGCCCCTAGATACGCAGTATTTT. Translating gives CASSSTPLDTQYF.

The chain uses TRBV3-1 (or the pseudogene TRBV3-2) and TRBJ1-2; weak D call: TRBD1 (6 bases). Germline lookup yields CDR1 LGHDT and CDR2 YNNKEL (reference sequence). V lost 2 bases and J lost 7, with 14 bases in between. The CDR3 spans 14 residues. The CDR3 DNA reads TGTGCCAGCAGCCAAAATAACGCGGGGGCTGGCTACACCTTC. The encoded protein is CASSQNNAGAGYTF.